This entry lists 12 T cell receptor beta chains sequenced from one sample in a study of cytomegalovirus exposure and HLA in healthy donors. The PCR ran on 60 Vbeta and 13 Jbeta primers. Using immunoSEQ multiplex PCR, the repertoire was profiled, and TCRdb retains in-frame clones only, with some absent. The repertoire has roughly 150,000 clones, approximately 77% of them found once; the top ten carry approximately 1.3%. Sequencing was carried out using PBMCs. These receptors were obtained from a young man in good health and CMV-seronegative.

The chain uses TRBV6-5 and TRBJ2-1; the match to TRBD2 covers 7 bases. Germline assignment: CDR1 MNHEY and CDR2 SVGAGI. The J segment lost 8 bases and the V segment lost 6 bases, leaving 13 bases of the junction unmatched. This CDR3 is 15 amino acids long. For the CDR3, the DNA is TGTGCCAGCAGGCCCCCGGGCGGGAGAAGGGATGAGCAGTTCTTC. It encodes CASRPPGGRRDEQFF.

The chain is built from TRBV7-8 and TRBJ1-2, with D tentatively TRBD1 (5 bases). CDR3 length equals 16 residues. Trimming took 0 bases from V and 3 from J, leaving 14 bases between them. Germline V gives CDR1 SGHVS, CDR2 FQNEAQ. The CDR3 region has the DNA TGTGCCAGCAGCTTAGCGGGGGAGGGAATCTACTATGGCTACACCTTC. Its protein is CASSLAGEGIYYGYTF.

This clone was counted between two and nine times. The rearrangement uses TRBV5-4 and TRBJ2-3, with D hard to call. CDR1 and CDR2 (germline): SGHNT, YYREEE (reference sequence). The CDR3 sequence is 14 residues long. V was clipped by 4 bases and J by 6 bases, with 15 bases between them. The CDR3 protein is CASSLGPGTDTQYF. CDR3 DNA sequence: TGTGCCAGCAGCCTCGGTCCCGGTACGGATACGCAGTATTTT.

V is TRBV7-2 and J is TRBJ2-7, with D tentatively TRBD2 (6 bases). The ends were cut back, 5 bases at V and 7 bases at J, with 24 bases in the middle. There are 16 residues in the CDR3. CDR1 is SGHTA and CDR2 is FQGNSA in the germline V gene. This CDR3 reads CASSAMAAGTVGEQYF. The CDR3 DNA reads TGTGCCAGCAGCGCAATGGCGGCGGGGACGGTGGGGGAGCAGTACTTC.

The rearrangement joins TRBV27 to TRBJ2-7; 7 nucleotides match TRBD2. V shed 3 bases, J shed 1 base, and the junction held 3 bases outside the gene matches. The CDR3 length is 14 residues. Germline CDR1 MNHEY, CDR2 SMNVEV (reference sequence). CDR3 loop: CASSLAGVSYEQYF. In DNA, the CDR3 is TGTGCCAGCAGTTTGGCGGGGGTGTCCTACGAGCAGTACTTC.

The rearrangement joins TRBV6-5 to TRBJ2-5; D perhaps matches TRBD2 (6 bases). Trimming removed 7 bases at V and 2 bases at J, with 14 bases between. Germline lookup yields CDR1 MNHEY and CDR2 SVGAGI. CDR3 length: 14 residues. CDR3 residues: CASTPPGRQETQYF. CDR3 nucleotides: TGTGCCAGCACCCCCCCGGGGAGGCAAGAGACCCAGTACTTC.

The J gene is TRBJ2-1, the V gene TRBV6-4, with TRBD2 identical over 7 bases. The CDR3 is 16 residues long. Germline CDR1 reads MRHNA; CDR2 reads SNTAGT. With V trimmed by 2 bases and J by 3 bases, 7 bases remained unmatched. In DNA, the CDR3 is TGTGCCAGCAGTGACGGGGCGGGAGAGGGCTACAATGAGCAGTTCTTC. It translates to CASSDGAGEGYNEQFF.

This chain uses TRBV9 with TRBJ2-7, with D possibly being TRBD1 (6 bases). Germline V gene lookup returns CDR1 SGDLS and CDR2 YYNGEE. Trimming removed 0 bases at V and 4 bases at J, with 8 bases between. This CDR3 has 13 residues. The CDR3 DNA is TGTGCCAGCAGCGTAGGGGACATTTACGAGCAGTACTTC. As protein: CASSVGDIYEQYF. Looking up the rest from reference TRBV9 and TRBJ2-7 gives the full variable domain: DSGVTQTPKHLITATGQRVTLRCSPRSGDLSVYWYQQSLDQGLQFLIQYYNGEERAKGNILERFSAQQFPDLHSELNLSSLELGDSALYFCASSVGDIYEQYFGPGTRLTVT.

V usage is TRBV27 and J usage is TRBJ1-1, with D tentatively TRBD1 (5 bases). Germline V gene data show CDR1 as MNHEY and CDR2 as SMNVEV (reference sequence). The V gene lost 5 bases and the J gene lost 6 bases, with 28 bases spanning the gap. The CDR3 contains 18 residues. Here the CDR3 DNA reads TGTGCCAGCAGTCCCCGGGGGAGCTGGGGACCCGGACATCCTGAAGCTTTCTTT. It is translated as CASSPRGSWGPGHPEAFF.

This chain uses TRBV7-6 with TRBJ2-5, with 7 bases matching TRBD2. The CDR3 length is 16 residues. The V gene's germline CDR1 is SGHVS and CDR2 FNYEAQ. Trimming removed 5 bases from V and 4 bases from J; junction bases left unmatched: 13. The CDR3 sequence: CASSPGLDRWGETQYF. The CDR3 DNA reads TGTGCCAGCAGCCCAGGACTAGACAGATGGGGAGAGACCCAGTACTTC.

This chain uses TRBV11-2 with TRBJ2-5; TRBD2 matches 13 bases. CDR3 size: 15 residues. The V segment lost 7 bases and the J segment 5 bases; nucleotides outside the gene matches: 7. Per germline, CDR1 SGHAT and CDR2 FQNNGV. DNA of the CDR3: TGTGCCAGCACGTGGACTAGCGGGAGTGGCGAGACCCAGTACTTC. Amino acid sequence: CASTWTSGSGETQYF.

This clone occurred once. This chain links TRBV19 with TRBJ1-1; D is unresolved. CDR3 length: 14 residues. Trimming removed 7 bases at V and 6 bases at J, with 18 bases between. Germline values: CDR1 LNHDA, CDR2 SQIVND (reference sequence). In nucleotides, the CDR3 is TGTGCCAGTATTAGGGAGGGCAGTGGGCCTGAAGCTTTCTTT. Its protein product is CASIREGSGPEAFF.